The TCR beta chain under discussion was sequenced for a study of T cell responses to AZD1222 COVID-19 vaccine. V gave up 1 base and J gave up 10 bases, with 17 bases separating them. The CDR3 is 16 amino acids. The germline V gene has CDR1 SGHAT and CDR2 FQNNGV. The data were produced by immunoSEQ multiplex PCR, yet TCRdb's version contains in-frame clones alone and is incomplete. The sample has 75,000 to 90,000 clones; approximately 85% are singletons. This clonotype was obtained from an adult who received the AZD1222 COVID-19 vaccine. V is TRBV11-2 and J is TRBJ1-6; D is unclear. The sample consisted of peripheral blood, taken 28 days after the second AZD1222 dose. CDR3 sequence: CASSLVPGGFRSPLHF. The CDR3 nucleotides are TGTGCCAGCAGCTTAGTTCCCGGAGGGTTCAGGTCACCCCTCCACTTT.